One and the same sample provided the 17 T cell receptor beta chains below, sequenced in a study of cytomegalovirus exposure and HLA in healthy donors. 60 Vbeta and 13 Jbeta primers were used in PCR. Only in-frame clones appear in the TCRdb table, and some are missing; sequencing was by immunoSEQ multiplex PCR. Recorded for this sample: roughly 53,000 clones. The sequencing sample was made of PBMCs. The receptors come from a female donor in good health and CMV-seronegative.

The chain couples TRBV10-3 to TRBJ2-7; weak D call: TRBD1 (6 bases). This CDR3 contains 14 residues. V dropped 6 bases and J dropped 4 bases, with 16 bases sitting between them. Germline V CDR1 and CDR2: ENHRY, SYGVKD. DNA of the CDR3: TGTGCCATCAGCCCGCGGCCAGGGGTGTACGAGCAGTACTTC. As protein: CAISPRPGVYEQYF.

The chain carries TRBV29-1 and TRBJ1-4, with D hard to call. CDR3 length equals 14 residues. CDR1 and CDR2 from the germline V gene are SQVTM and ANQGSEA. V lost 7 bases to trimming and J lost 6 bases, with 18 bases between them. The CDR3, as DNA: TGCAGCGCGTACGGCGGGAATTTCGATGAAAAACTGTTTTTT. This gives the protein CSAYGGNFDEKLFF.

V and J are TRBV30 and TRBJ1-1; 9 positions agree with TRBD1. V lost 2 bases to trimming and J lost 4 bases; unmatched junction nucleotides: 2. The V gene's germline CDR1 is GTSNPN and CDR2 SVGIG (reference sequence). This CDR3 is 13 amino acids long. The CDR3 region is CAWSTTGGTEAFF. DNA for the CDR3: TGTGCCTGGAGTACGACAGGGGGCACTGAAGCTTTCTTT.

This rearrangement joins TRBV5-1 to TRBJ2-7, with 7 bases fitting TRBD1. Germline values: CDR1 SGHRS, CDR2 YFSETQ. V was pared by 3 bases and J by 0 bases, with 6 bases of the junction left unmatched. The CDR3 has 15 residues. The CDR3 reads CASSSGQRNSYEQYF. The CDR3 DNA is TGCGCCAGCAGCTCGGGACAGCGTAACTCCTACGAGCAGTACTTC.

The DNA of the CDR3 is TGTGCCAGCCAGACAGGGGGCGACTATGGCTACACCTTC. Residues: CASQTGGDYGYTF. V usage is TRBV6-6 and J usage is TRBJ1-2; 10 positions match TRBD1. There are 13 residues in the CDR3. V lost 8 bases to trimming and J lost 3 bases; unmatched junction nucleotides: 3. Germline CDR1 MNHNY, CDR2 SVGAGI (reference sequence).

The genes are TRBV9 and TRBJ2-3; 11 bases fit TRBD2. This CDR3 comprises 18 residues. CDR1 is SGDLS, CDR2 YYNGEE, per germline. V was pared by 3 bases and J by 4 bases, with 13 bases of the junction left unmatched. The CDR3 nucleotides read TGTGCCAGCAGCGGAGGGGATCTAGCGGGAGGTGTGGCAGATACGCAGTATTTT. Protein product: CASSGGDLAGGVADTQYF.

The gene calls are TRBV9 and TRBJ2-6, with 10 bases identical to TRBD1. J lost 1 base, V lost 0 bases, and 7 bases had no gene match. The CDR3 runs to 19 residues. The V gene's germline CDR1 is SGDLS and CDR2 YYNGEE. In DNA, the CDR3 is TGTGCCAGCAGCGTAGCTACGGACAGGGGGAGGTCTGGGGCCAACGTCCTGACTTTC. It specifies CASSVATDRGRSGANVLTF.

V is TRBV10-2 and J is TRBJ2-7, with D possibly being TRBD1 (6 bases). This CDR3 has 14 residues. In germline, CDR1 is WSHSY, CDR2 SAAADI. V lost 7 bases, J lost 3 bases, and 16 bases lay in between. The CDR3 DNA sequence: TGCGCCAGCACTGACACCTCCAGGGGCTACGAGCAGTACTTC. Translated, it gives CASTDTSRGYEQYF.

The V and J genes are TRBV13 and TRBJ2-7; no reliable D call. The length of the CDR3 is 13 residues. The germline CDR1 and CDR2 sequences are PRHDT and FYEKMQ (reference sequence). V dropped 0 bases and J dropped 3 bases, with 6 bases sitting between them. In nucleotides, the CDR3 is TGTGCCAGCAGCTTAGGCGGGTACTACGAGCAGTACTTC. This sequence encodes CASSLGGYYEQYF.

The CDR3 nucleotides read TGTGCCAGCTCACTCCTCAATGGGGGGGCCACAGATACGCAGTATTTT. Its translation is CASSLLNGGATDTQYF. This rearrangement joins TRBV18 to TRBJ2-3; a possible D gene is TRBD2 (7 bases). There are 16 residues in the CDR3. Trimming pared 4 bases from V and 2 bases from J, leaving 16 bases between. Germline V lookup: CDR1 KGHSH, CDR2 LQKENI.

The genes are TRBV2 and TRBJ1-1; unclear D gene. Germline lookup yields CDR1 SNHLY and CDR2 FYNNEI. V lost 3 bases to trimming and J lost 1 base, with 12 bases between them. CDR3 length equals 15 residues. Here the CDR3 reads CASSDVGGQNTEAFF. In DNA form, the CDR3 reads TGTGCCAGCAGTGATGTGGGAGGCCAGAACACTGAAGCTTTCTTT.

The chain has TRBV18 and TRBJ1-1; possibly TRBD1 for D (6 bases). The CDR3 totals 16 residues. The germline V gene has CDR1 KGHSH and CDR2 LQKENI. V gave up 3 bases and J gave up 5 bases, with 19 bases separating them. The CDR3 bases are TGTGCCAGCTCACCGTACAGGGCGGAGAGGAGGACTGAAGCTTTCTTT. Translating it yields CASSPYRAERRTEAFF. The whole variable domain, remainder taken from reference TRBV18 and TRBJ1-1, is NAGVMQNPRHLVRRRGQEARLRCSPMKGHSHVYWYRQLPEEGLKFMVYLQKENIIDESGMPKERFSAEFPKEGPSILRIQQVVRGDSAAYFCASSPYRAERRTEAFFGQGTRLTVV.

V usage is TRBV5-4 and J usage is TRBJ1-1; D gene ambiguous. V was shortened by 0 bases and J by 1 base, with 10 bases between the two germline ends. The germline gives CDR1 SGHNT, CDR2 YYREEE (reference sequence). This CDR3 contains 15 residues. CDR3 protein: CASSLGSAGNTEAFF. Written as DNA, the CDR3 is TGTGCCAGCAGCTTGGGGAGTGCCGGGAACACTGAAGCTTTCTTT.

This chain links TRBV5-5 with TRBJ1-2; D possibly corresponds to TRBD1 (6 bases). This CDR3 is 14 amino acids long. Germline assignment: CDR1 SGHKS and CDR2 YYEKEE (reference sequence). Trimming removed 4 bases at V and 5 bases at J, with 15 bases between. The CDR3 DNA sequence: TGTGCCAGCAGCCGGGGGGCGGGGGCGTATGGCTACACCTTC. As protein: CASSRGAGAYGYTF.

The J gene is TRBJ1-5, the V gene TRBV4-1; D is uncertain. CDR3 length: 14 amino acids. From germline, CDR1 is MGHRA and CDR2 YSYEKL. V gave up 3 bases and J gave up 4 bases, with 10 bases separating them. The CDR3 reads CASSHRVRNQPQHF. The CDR3 nucleotides are TGCGCCAGCAGCCACCGAGTGCGAAATCAGCCCCAGCATTTT.

The genes are TRBV9 and TRBJ2-2; 9 bases fit TRBD2. This CDR3 has 18 amino acids. Germline values: CDR1 SGDLS, CDR2 YYNGEE. After removal of 1 base from V and 4 bases from J, the junction contained 11 bases not matched to a gene. CDR3 coding DNA: TGTGCCAGCAGCGTAATTGTCGGCGGGAGGGCGGGCACCGGGGAGCTGTTTTTT. Residues: CASSVIVGGRAGTGELFF.

The chain couples TRBV7-8 to TRBJ2-4; 7 bases fit TRBD1. CDR3 length equals 15 residues. Unmatched junction bases numbered 6, after V lost 5 bases and J lost 2 bases. From germline, CDR1 is SGHVS and CDR2 FQNEAQ. CDR3 region: CASSGETGSKNIQYF. As DNA, the CDR3 is TGTGCCAGCAGCGGCGAGACAGGGTCCAAAAACATTCAGTACTTC. The full variable domain, in which reference TRBV7-8 and TRBJ2-4 provide the parts outside the CDR3, is GAGVSQSPRYKVAKRGQDVALRCDPISGHVSLFWYQQALGQGPEFLTYFQNEAQLDKSGLPSDRFFAERPEGSVSTLKIQRTQQEDSAVYLCASSGETGSKNIQYFGAGTRLSVL.